This T cell receptor (beta chain) was captured in a study of Ad26.COV2.S vaccination and SARS-CoV-2 variants. Specified treatment: 19 received Ad26.COV2.S at low or high dose, single or two shots; roughly five received placebo; per-sample allocation not given. Each sample was drawn 63 days after the first injection (of vaccine or placebo). General study results and limits: Analytic work on TCR breadth and depth might have understated the full extent of total T cell responses. Considerable breadth of spike-specific CD8+ and CD4+ T cell responses has reportedly been documented following vaccination.

About this clone itself: What it binds is not known.

The germline CDR1 and CDR2 sequences are SQVTM and ANQGSEA. V was shortened by 6 bases and J by 3 bases, with 11 bases between the two germline ends. The CDR3 has 12 residues. TCRdb's copy holds only in-frame clones and misses some; the assay was immunoSEQ multiplex PCR. The sample records roughly 380,000 clones, more than 75% being singletons. Here the sequenced sample was peripheral blood, taken in a trial of Ad26.COV2.S vaccine versus placebo. V and J are TRBV29-1 and TRBJ1-1, with D possibly matching TRBD1 (5 bases). The clonotype was recovered from a person between 18 and 65 years old who received the Ad26.COV2.S COVID-19 vaccine or a placebo. For the CDR3, the DNA is TGCAGCGTCCAGGGCAGGGACACTGAAGCTTTCTTT. It specifies CSVQGRDTEAFF.